The T cell receptor (beta chain) under discussion was sequenced for a study of ipilimumab plus nivolumab after autologous stem cell transplantation. Study-wide background: Median doses per patient: roughly five ipilimumab, about 8 nivolumab.

Study-level results: Per the authors, repertoire, Treg and microbiota data justify further study.

Sequencing used immunoSEQ multiplex PCR; TCRdb keeps in-frame clones, though not all of them. The repertoire holds about 83,000 clones, with 83% as singletons. This clone has just one count. What it recognizes is unknown. Ipilimumab, 1 mg/kg, started 14 to 28 days after autologous transplant. Through week 26, nivolumab 3 mg/kg IV was given weeks 1, 4, 7, 10, then biweekly. The CDR3 has 16 amino acids. Germline CDR1 SGHVS, CDR2 FNYEAQ. The trim removed 1 base at V and 5 bases at J, leaving 6 bases unmatched. The sample in question was PBMCs, obtained in a trial of ipilimumab plus nivolumab as post-transplant consolidation. The clonotype comes from a male donor with diffuse large B-cell lymphoma. The chain has TRBV7-6 and TRBJ2-3; TRBD2 matches 10 bases. This chain's CDR3 is CASSLGLAGERDTQYF. The CDR3 nucleotides read TGTGCCAGCAGCTTAGGGCTAGCGGGGGAAAGAGATACGCAGTATTTT.